Shown below are 15 T cell receptor beta chains from a single sample sequenced in a study of blood T cell repertoires in COVID-19. The assay was immunoSEQ multiplex PCR, and TCRdb's table has in-frame clones only and misses some. The sample has 100,000 to 150,000 clones, more than 75% seen once. Sequencing was done on a sample of peripheral blood. The receptors here all came from a man aged 60 to 69 with COVID-19, enrolled during active disease.

The V gene is TRBV15, the J gene TRBJ2-7; 8 bases line up with TRBD1. CDR3 size: 16 residues. The V gene's germline CDR1 is LNHNV and CDR2 YYDKDF (reference sequence). J was trimmed by 1 base and V by 5 bases; bases with no gene match: 10. The CDR3 DNA is TGTGCCACCAGCTCCTCCCAGGGACAGGTATCCTACGAGCAGTACTTC. This gives the protein CATSSSQGQVSYEQYF.

This chain joins TRBV24-1 and TRBJ1-5; the D gene is possibly TRBD1 (6 bases). The V and J ends lost 4 bases and 0 bases respectively, with 18 bases between them. The germline V gene encodes CDR1 KGHDR and CDR2 SFDVKD. CDR3 length: 18 residues. The CDR3 loop is CATSDRSPPGASNQPQHF. The CDR3 nucleotides are TGTGCCACCAGTGACCGGAGCCCCCCAGGGGCTAGCAATCAGCCCCAGCATTTT.

The V call is TRBV6-5, the J call TRBJ1-2; D not certain. The V end was cut by 2 bases, the J end by 1 base, with 8 bases between. The CDR3 covers 14 residues. Germline V gene lookup returns CDR1 MNHEY and CDR2 SVGAGI. CDR3 amino acids: CASSYGLLNYGYTF. CDR3 nucleotide sequence: TGTGCCAGCAGTTACGGCCTTCTTAACTATGGCTACACCTTC.

The chain uses TRBV6-6 and TRBJ2-7, with D unclear. The CDR3 has 11 amino acids. The germline V gene encodes CDR1 MNHNY and CDR2 SVGAGI (reference sequence). V was cut by 6 bases and J by 5 bases, with 8 bases left in between. The CDR3 spells CASSFSHEQYF. CDR3 in DNA: TGTGCCAGCAGCTTCTCTCACGAGCAGTACTTC.

The chain uses TRBV6-5 and TRBJ2-1; 8 bases align to TRBD2. Unmatched junction bases numbered 8, after V lost 7 bases and J lost 9 bases. Per germline, CDR1 MNHEY and CDR2 SVGAGI. CDR3 length: 13 amino acids. The DNA for the CDR3 is TGTGCCAGCAAAGCGGGAGCTAACGGTGAGCAGTTCTTC. It specifies CASKAGANGEQFF.

V gene TRBV7-2 combines with J gene TRBJ1-2; 10 nucleotides align to TRBD1. Looked up from germline, CDR1 is SGHTA and CDR2 is FQGNSA. The CDR3 covers 14 residues. V gave up 1 base and J gave up 6 bases; unmatched junction bases: 2. The CDR3 is CASSLETGGDGYTF. The CDR3, as DNA: TGTGCCAGCAGCTTAGAGACAGGGGGCGATGGCTACACCTTC. Variable domain in full (rest from reference TRBV7-2 and TRBJ1-2): GAGVSQSPSNKVTEKGKDVELRCDPISGHTALYWYRQSLGQGLEFLIYFQGNSAPDKSGLPSDRFSAERTGGSVSTLTIQRTQQEDSAVYLCASSLETGGDGYTFGSGTRLTVV.

Turning to this clone: This sample also contains other DNA sequences that code for the same CDR3. The chain recombines TRBV18 with TRBJ2-5; maybe TRBD2 (5 bases). The CDR3 consists of 13 residues. Trimming left V 1 base short and J 5 bases short, with 8 bases between. CDR1 and CDR2 from the germline V gene are KGHSH and LQKENI. CDR3 nucleotide sequence: TGTGCCAGCTCACCACAGGAGCGGGAGACCCAGTACTTC. Translation gives CASSPQERETQYF.

This chain joins TRBV29-1 and TRBJ2-1; 10 bases are a match to TRBD2. Germline CDR1 and CDR2: SQVTM and ANQGSEA. V dropped 7 bases and J dropped 8; count of bases not matched to a gene: 14. The CDR3 runs to 15 residues. CDR3 sequence reads: CSAFPASGGGDEQFF. CDR3 DNA sequence: TGCAGCGCATTCCCAGCTAGCGGGGGCGGGGATGAGCAGTTCTTC.

This chain connects TRBV9 to TRBJ1-3; D call uncertain. The CDR3 length is 16 residues. Germline V gives CDR1 SGDLS, CDR2 YYNGEE. V was trimmed by 6 bases and J by 0 bases, leaving 16 bases between them. The DNA for the CDR3 is TGTGCCAGCACAAATCAGGTGGGCCCCTCTGGAAACACCATATATTTT. Amino acids: CASTNQVGPSGNTIYF.

The CDR3: CASSLTLAANEQFF. The CDR3 DNA follows: TGCGCCAGCAGCTTGACCCTAGCGGCCAATGAGCAGTTCTTC. The chain has TRBV5-1 and TRBJ2-1, with 7 nucleotides matching TRBD2. The CDR3 has 14 amino acids. V trimming: 1 base; J trimming: 6 bases; junction bases outside the gene matches: 4. Germline-derived CDR1 and CDR2 are SGHRS and YFSETQ.

The CDR3 coding sequence is TGTGCTAGTGGCACCATGGGACAGGGGAGATTTGGAAACACCATATATTTT. Its translation: CASGTMGQGRFGNTIYF. The rearrangement joins TRBV12-5 to TRBJ1-3, with TRBD1 matching over 10 bases. CDR3 size: 17 residues. Looked up from germline, CDR1 is LGHNT and CDR2 is FRNRAP. Losses at the gene ends were 6 bases for V and 3 bases for J; bases not matched to a gene: 11.

V is TRBV7-2 and J is TRBJ2-1, with 8 positions matching TRBD2. The V gene's germline CDR1 is SGHTA and CDR2 FQGNSA. The CDR3 runs to 16 residues. V trimming: 1 base; J trimming: 8 bases; junction bases outside the gene matches: 10. CDR3 DNA sequence: TGTGCCAGCAGCTTAGACTTGTTAGCGGGACCCTATGAGCAGTTCTTC. Translation: CASSLDLLAGPYEQFF. Full variable domain (missing parts from reference TRBV7-2 and TRBJ2-1): GAGVSQSPSNKVTEKGKDVELRCDPISGHTALYWYRQSLGQGLEFLIYFQGNSAPDKSGLPSDRFSAERTGGSVSTLTIQRTQQEDSAVYLCASSLDLLAGPYEQFFGPGTRLTVL.

The V call is TRBV28, the J call TRBJ2-7; the match to TRBD2 covers 8 bases. The CDR3 is 15 residues long. V shed 2 bases and J 0 bases; nucleotides not matched to a gene: 3. Germline assignment: CDR1 MDHEN and CDR2 SYDVKM. The CDR3 DNA is TGTGCCAGCAGTTTAAGCGGGAGTAACTCCTACGAGCAGTACTTC. As protein: CASSLSGSNSYEQYF.

V gene TRBV19 combines with J gene TRBJ2-7; D may be TRBD1 (8 bases). The CDR3 has 15 amino acids. V lost 3 bases and J 6 bases, leaving 18 bases between the germline ends. Germline CDR1 and CDR2: LNHDA and SQIVND (reference sequence). CDR3 nucleotide sequence: TGTGCCAGTAGTATGGACAGGGAGGGTTGGCGCGAGCAGTACTTC. Translating gives CASSMDREGWREQYF.

The chain carries TRBV7-9 and TRBJ2-3, with TRBD2 matching over 8 bases. CDR1 SEHNR and CDR2 FQNEAQ come from the germline V gene (reference sequence). Trimming removed 5 bases from V and 6 bases from J; junction bases left unmatched: 7. CDR3 size: 14 residues. DNA for the CDR3: TGTGCCAGCAGCCCAGTGGAGCGGGGGGATACGCAGTATTTT. Protein sequence: CASSPVERGDTQYF.